The clone carrying this TCR beta chain was detected only a few times. Its specificity is unknown. These data come from a study of immune heterogeneity within non-small cell lung tumors. Findings and limits, study-wide: Both recurring identical dominant CDR3 beta clonotypes and site-unique high-frequency clones were observed across tumor sites within a patient.

Bulk tumor genomic DNA constituted the template, at 450 to 700 ng per sample. Biopsy collection occurred during surgery, with several far-apart biopsies per primary tumor. Patients had untreated, newly diagnosed non-small cell lung cancer and underwent curative surgery. Those donating were patients (newly diagnosed with non-small cell lung cancer) who were having surgery with curative intent. TCR beta CDR3 was amplified by multiplex PCR, first round 10 cycles, 32 V and 13 J primers. MiXCR, run by TCRdb on the multiplex PCR reads, gives a single entry per CDR3 protein. The sample shows some 11,000 distinct CDR3 sequences, just under 30% of them seen only once. The CDR3 is 13 amino acids. Trimming cost V 3 bases and J 3 bases, with 8 bases left between them. Germline values: CDR1 SGHVS, CDR2 FNYEAQ.

V usage is TRBV7-6 and J usage is TRBJ1-1; D is possibly TRBD1 (6 bases). Input material: lung tumor tissue. The receptor was derived from a woman aged 55 to 70 with non-small cell lung cancer. CDR3 sequence (DNA): TGTGCCAGCAGCTTGAACAGGGACACTGAAGCTTTCTTT. This sequence encodes CASSLNRDTEAFF.